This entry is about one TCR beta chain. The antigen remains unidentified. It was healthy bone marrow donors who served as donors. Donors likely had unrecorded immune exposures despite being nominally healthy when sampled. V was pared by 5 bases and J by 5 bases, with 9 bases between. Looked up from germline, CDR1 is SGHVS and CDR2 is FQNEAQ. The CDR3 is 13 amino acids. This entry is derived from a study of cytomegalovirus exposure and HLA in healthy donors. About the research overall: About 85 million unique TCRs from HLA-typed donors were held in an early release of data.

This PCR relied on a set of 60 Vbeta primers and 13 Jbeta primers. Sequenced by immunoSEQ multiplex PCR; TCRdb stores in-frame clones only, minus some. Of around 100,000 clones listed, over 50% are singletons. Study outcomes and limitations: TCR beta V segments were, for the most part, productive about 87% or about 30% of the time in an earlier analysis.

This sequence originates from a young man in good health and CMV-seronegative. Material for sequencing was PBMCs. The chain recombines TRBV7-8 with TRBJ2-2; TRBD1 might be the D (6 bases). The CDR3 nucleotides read TGTGCCAGCAGCGGGGGCCCAACCGGGGAGCTGTTTTTT. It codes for CASSGGPTGELFF.